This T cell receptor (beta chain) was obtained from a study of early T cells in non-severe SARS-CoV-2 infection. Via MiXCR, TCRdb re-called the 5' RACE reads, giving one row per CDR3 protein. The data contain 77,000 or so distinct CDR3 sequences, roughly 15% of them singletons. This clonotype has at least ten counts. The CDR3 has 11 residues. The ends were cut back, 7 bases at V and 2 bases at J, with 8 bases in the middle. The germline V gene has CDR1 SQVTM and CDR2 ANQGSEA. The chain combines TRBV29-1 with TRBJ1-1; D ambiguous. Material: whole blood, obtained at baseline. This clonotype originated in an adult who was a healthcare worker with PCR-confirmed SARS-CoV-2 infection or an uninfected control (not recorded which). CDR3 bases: TGCAGCGCATCCGTCAACACTGAAGCTTTCTTT. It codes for CSASVNTEAFF.